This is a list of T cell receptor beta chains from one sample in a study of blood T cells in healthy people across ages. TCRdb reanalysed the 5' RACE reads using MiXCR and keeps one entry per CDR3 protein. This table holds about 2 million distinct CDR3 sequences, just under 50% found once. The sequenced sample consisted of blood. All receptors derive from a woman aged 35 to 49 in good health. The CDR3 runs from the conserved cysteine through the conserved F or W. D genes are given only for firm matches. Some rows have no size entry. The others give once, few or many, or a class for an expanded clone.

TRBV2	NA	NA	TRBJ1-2	TGTGCCAGCAGTGAAGCGAGCCCGGGAGCTCAACGGGGCTACACCTTC	CASSEASPGAQRGYTF
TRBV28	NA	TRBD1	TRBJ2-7	TGTGCCAGCAACCGGGACAGGGGAAAGATAACCTACGAGCAGTACTTC	CASNRDRGKITYEQYF
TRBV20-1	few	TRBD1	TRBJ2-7	TGCAGTGCCCGGACAGGGGGCATCGACGAGCAGTACTTC	CSARTGGIDEQYF
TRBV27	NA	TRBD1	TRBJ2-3	TGTGCCAGCAGTTCCGGGACAGGGGGGGGGGCAGATACGCAGTATTTT	CASSSGTGGGADTQYF
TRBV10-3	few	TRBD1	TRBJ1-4	TGTGCCATCAGTGGGACGACCGGGACAGGGCTTGAAAAACTGTTTTTT	CAISGTTGTGLEKLFF
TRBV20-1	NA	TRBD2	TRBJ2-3	TGCAGTGCTAGATCCGGGGGTCTAGCGGGGGGGATAACAGATACGCAGTATTTT	CSARSGGLAGGITDTQYF
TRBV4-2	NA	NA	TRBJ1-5	TGTGCCAGCAGCCAAGATCGCAGGGAGCCCCAGCATTTT	CASSQDRREPQHF
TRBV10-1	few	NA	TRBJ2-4	TGCGCCAGCAGTGAGTCCGGAGGGAGAAACATTCAGTACTTC	CASSESGGRNIQYF
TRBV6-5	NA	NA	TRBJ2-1	TGTGCCGGCAGTGACCCAGGAAGTGGTGAGCAGTTCTTC	CAGSDPGSGEQFF
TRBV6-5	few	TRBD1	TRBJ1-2	TGTGCCAGCAGTTACTCGGGACAGGGGGCGCGCGGCTACACCTTC	CASSYSGQGARGYTF
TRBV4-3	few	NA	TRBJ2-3	TGCGCCAGCAGCCCTACGACAGGTGGAAGGGGAGATACGCAGTATTTT	CASSPTTGGRGDTQYF
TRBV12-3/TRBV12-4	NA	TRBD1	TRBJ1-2	TGTGCCAGCAGTCCCGGGACAGGGACTCTCTATGGCTACACCTTC	CASSPGTGTLYGYTF